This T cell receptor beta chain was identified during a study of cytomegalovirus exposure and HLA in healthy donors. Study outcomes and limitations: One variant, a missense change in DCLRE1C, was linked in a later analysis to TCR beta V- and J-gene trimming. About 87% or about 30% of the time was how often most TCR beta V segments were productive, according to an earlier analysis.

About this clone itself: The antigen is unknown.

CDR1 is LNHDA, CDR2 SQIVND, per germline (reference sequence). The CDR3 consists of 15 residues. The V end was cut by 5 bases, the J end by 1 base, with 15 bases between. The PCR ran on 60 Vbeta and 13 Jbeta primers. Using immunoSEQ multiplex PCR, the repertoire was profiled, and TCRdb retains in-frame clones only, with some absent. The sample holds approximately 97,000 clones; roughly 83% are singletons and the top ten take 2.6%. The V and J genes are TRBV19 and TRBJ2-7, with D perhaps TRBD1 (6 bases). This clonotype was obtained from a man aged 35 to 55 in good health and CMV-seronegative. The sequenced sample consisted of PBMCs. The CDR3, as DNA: TGTGCCAGTAGTTCACACAGGGTTCTTTCCTACGAGCAGTACTTC. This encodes CASSSHRVLSYEQYF. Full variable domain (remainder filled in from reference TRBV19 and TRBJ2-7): DGGITQSPKYLFRKEGQNVTLSCEQNLNHDAMYWYRQDPGQGLRLIYYSQIVNDFQKGDIAEGYSVSREKKESFPLTVTSAQKNPTAFYLCASSSHRVLSYEQYFGPGTRLTVT.